The 5 T cell receptor beta chains listed next were all sequenced from one sample in a study of OX40 agonist ivuxolimab in advanced cancers. The library was obtained by the immunoSEQ multiplex PCR assay. TCRdb re-hosts the immuneACCESS table, in-frame sequences only. Its copies lack some clones; in the studies checked, an unresolved V gene accounts for under half of them, and the cause for the rest is not known. The sample profile shows about 69,000 clones; 70% to 90% of them were found once. Roughly 4% of the sample is in the top ten clones. The source was CD4+ or CD8+ T cells sorted from blood, collected in a trial of the OX40 agonist ivuxolimab. The source is an adult with an advanced solid tumor such as melanoma, head and neck, liver or kidney cancer.

This chain links TRBV7-9 with TRBJ2-7; a weak D match, TRBD2 (6 bases). CDR3 length: 15 residues. The V end was cut by 5 bases, the J end by 3 bases, with 17 bases between. CDR1 is SEHNR, CDR2 FQNEAQ, per germline (reference sequence). The CDR3: CASSASGTDVYEQYF. Written as DNA, the CDR3 is TGTGCCAGCAGCGCATCCGGGACTGACGTCTACGAGCAGTACTTC. The whole variable domain, remainder taken from reference TRBV7-9 and TRBJ2-7, is DTGVSQNPRHKITKRGQNVTFRCDPISEHNRLYWYRQTLGQGPEFLTYFQNEAQLEKSRLLSDRFSAERPKGSFSTLEIQRTEQGDSAMYLCASSASGTDVYEQYFGPGTRLTVT.

The V gene is TRBV15, the J gene TRBJ1-5; no clear D. CDR3 size: 15 residues. Trimming removed 1 base from V and 4 bases from J, with 11 bases in between. Germline V lookup: CDR1 LNHNV, CDR2 YYDKDF (reference sequence). CDR3 sequence reads: CATSRGRAGNQPQHF. The CDR3 DNA reads as TGTGCCACCAGCAGAGGAAGGGCAGGTAATCAGCCCCAGCATTTT.

J is TRBJ2-3 and V is TRBV2; the D gene is possibly TRBD1 (6 bases). The germline V and J ends were trimmed by 6 bases and 3 bases, with 10 bases remaining between them. Germline CDR1 is SNHLY and CDR2 is FYNNEI. The length of the CDR3 is 13 residues. DNA for the CDR3: TGTGCCAGCAGGACAGGTTTAACAGATACGCAGTATTTT. Its translation: CASRTGLTDTQYF.

V usage is TRBV19 and J usage is TRBJ1-3, with D hard to call. Per germline, CDR1 LNHDA and CDR2 SQIVND (reference sequence). V gave up 9 bases and J gave up 2 bases, with 11 bases separating them. The CDR3 length is 13 residues. The CDR3 protein is CASMDPAGNTIYF. DNA of the CDR3: TGTGCCAGCATGGACCCTGCTGGAAACACCATATATTTT.

This clone showed up just a few times. The chain carries TRBV7-2 and TRBJ2-6, with D unresolved. The ends were cut back, 6 bases at V and 1 base at J, with 10 bases in the middle. The germline V gene encodes CDR1 SGHTA and CDR2 FQGNSA. CDR3 length: 15 residues. The CDR3 loop is CASSFPQSGANVLTF. Here the CDR3 DNA reads TGTGCCAGCAGTTTTCCCCAATCTGGGGCCAACGTCCTGACTTTC.